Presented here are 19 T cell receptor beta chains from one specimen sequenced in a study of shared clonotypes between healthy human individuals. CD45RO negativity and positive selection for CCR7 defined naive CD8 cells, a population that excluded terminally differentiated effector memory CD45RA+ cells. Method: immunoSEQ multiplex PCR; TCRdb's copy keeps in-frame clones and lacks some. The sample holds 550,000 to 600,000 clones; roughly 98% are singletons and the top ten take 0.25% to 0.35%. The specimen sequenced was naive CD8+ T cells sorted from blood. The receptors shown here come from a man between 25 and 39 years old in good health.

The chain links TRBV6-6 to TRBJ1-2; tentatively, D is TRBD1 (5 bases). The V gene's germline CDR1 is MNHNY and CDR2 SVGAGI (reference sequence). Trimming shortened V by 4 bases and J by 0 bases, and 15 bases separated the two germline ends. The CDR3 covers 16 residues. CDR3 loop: CASSSPQETANYGYTF. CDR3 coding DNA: TGTGCCAGCAGTTCCCCACAGGAGACGGCTAACTATGGCTACACCTTC.

CDR3 residues: CASSFGQGFDSETQYF. The CDR3 coding sequence is TGTGCCAGCAGCTTTGGACAGGGTTTTGACTCAGAGACCCAGTACTTC. The chain joins TRBV5-6 to TRBJ2-5; 8 positions agree with TRBD1. Looked up from germline, CDR1 is SGHDT and CDR2 is YYEEEE. The CDR3 is 16 residues long. V shed 2 bases and J 4 bases; nucleotides not matched to a gene: 10.

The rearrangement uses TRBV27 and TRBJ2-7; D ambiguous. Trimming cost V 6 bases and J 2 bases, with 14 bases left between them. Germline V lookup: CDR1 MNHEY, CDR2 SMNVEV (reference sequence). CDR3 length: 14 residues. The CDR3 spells CASRSGLTPYEQYF. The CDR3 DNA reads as TGTGCCAGCAGGTCCGGGCTCACCCCCTACGAGCAGTACTTC.

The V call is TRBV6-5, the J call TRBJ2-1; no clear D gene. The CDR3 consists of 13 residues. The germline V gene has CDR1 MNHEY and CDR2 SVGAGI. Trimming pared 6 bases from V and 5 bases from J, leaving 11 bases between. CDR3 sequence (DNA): TGTGCCAGCAGCCTCGGACCAAACAATGAGCAGTTCTTC. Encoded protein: CASSLGPNNEQFF.

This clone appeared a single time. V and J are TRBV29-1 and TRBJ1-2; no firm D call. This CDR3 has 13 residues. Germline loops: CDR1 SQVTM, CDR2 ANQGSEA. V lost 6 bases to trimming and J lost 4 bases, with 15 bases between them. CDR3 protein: CSVRATTGYGYTF. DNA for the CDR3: TGCAGCGTCCGGGCCACGACGGGCTATGGCTACACCTTC.

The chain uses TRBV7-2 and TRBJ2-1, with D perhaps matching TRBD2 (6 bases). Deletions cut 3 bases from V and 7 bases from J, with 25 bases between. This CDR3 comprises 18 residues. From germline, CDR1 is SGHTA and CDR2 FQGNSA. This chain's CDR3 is CASSLSVWRGWNRNEQFF. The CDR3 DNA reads TGTGCCAGCAGCTTGAGTGTCTGGCGGGGTTGGAATAGGAATGAGCAGTTCTTC.

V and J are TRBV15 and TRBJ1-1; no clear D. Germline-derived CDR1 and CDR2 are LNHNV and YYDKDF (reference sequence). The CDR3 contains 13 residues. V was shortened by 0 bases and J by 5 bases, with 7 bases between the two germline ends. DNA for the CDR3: TGTGCCACCAGCAGAGAAACGGGGACTGAAGCTTTCTTT. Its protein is CATSRETGTEAFF.

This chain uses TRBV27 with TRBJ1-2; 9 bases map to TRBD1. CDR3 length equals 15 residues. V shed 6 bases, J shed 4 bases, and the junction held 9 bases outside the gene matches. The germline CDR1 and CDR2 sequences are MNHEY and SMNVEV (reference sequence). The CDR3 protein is CASSVLGTGSYGYTF. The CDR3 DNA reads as TGTGCCAGCAGCGTACTCGGGACAGGGTCCTATGGCTACACCTTC.

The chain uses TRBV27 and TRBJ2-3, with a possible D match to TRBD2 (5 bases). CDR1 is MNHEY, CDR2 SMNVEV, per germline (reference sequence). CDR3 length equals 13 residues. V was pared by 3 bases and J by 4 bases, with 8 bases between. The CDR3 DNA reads TGTGCCAGCAGTTTCCCCGGGGCAGATACGCAGTATTTT. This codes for CASSFPGADTQYF.

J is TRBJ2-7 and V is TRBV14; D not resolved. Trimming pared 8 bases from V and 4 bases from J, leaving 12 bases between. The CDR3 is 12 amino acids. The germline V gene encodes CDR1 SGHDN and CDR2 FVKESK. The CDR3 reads CASATDWYEQYF. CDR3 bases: TGTGCCAGCGCTACCGATTGGTACGAGCAGTACTTC.

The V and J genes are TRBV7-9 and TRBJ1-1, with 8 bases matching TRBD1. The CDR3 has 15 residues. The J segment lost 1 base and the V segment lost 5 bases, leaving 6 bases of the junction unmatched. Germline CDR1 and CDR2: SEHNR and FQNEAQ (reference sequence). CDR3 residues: CASSQAGQENTEAFF. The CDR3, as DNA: TGTGCCAGCAGCCAGGCGGGACAGGAGAACACTGAAGCTTTCTTT.

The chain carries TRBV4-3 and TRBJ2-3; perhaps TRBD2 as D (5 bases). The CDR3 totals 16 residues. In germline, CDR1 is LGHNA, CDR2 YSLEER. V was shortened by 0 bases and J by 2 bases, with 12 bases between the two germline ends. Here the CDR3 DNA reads TGCGCCAGCAGCCAAGATTACCGGGGTTACACAGATACGCAGTATTTT. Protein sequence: CASSQDYRGYTDTQYF.

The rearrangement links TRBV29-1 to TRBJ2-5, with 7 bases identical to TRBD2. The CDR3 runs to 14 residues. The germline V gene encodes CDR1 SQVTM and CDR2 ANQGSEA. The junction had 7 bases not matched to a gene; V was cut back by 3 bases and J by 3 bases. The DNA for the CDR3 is TGCAGCGTTGAGGACCTCGGGAGGAAAGAGACCCAGTACTTC. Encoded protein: CSVEDLGRKETQYF.

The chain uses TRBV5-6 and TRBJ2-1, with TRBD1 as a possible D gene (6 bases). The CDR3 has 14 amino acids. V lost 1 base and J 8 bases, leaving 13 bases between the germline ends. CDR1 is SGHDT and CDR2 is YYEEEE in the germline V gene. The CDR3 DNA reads TGTGCCAGCAGCTTGTTGACAGAGGGGGATGAGCAGTTCTTC. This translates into CASSLLTEGDEQFF. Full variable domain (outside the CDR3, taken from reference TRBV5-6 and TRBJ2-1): DAGVTQSPTHLIKTRGQQVTLRCSPKSGHDTVSWYQQALGQGPQFIFQYYEEEERQRGNFPDRFSGHQFPNYSSELNVNALLLGDSALYLCASSLLTEGDEQFFGPGTRLTVL.

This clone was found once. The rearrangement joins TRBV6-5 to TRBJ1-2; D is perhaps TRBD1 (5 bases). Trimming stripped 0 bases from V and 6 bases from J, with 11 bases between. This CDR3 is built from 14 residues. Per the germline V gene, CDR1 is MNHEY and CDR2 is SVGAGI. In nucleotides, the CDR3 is TGTGCCAGCAGTTACTCGATAGGAGGGGATGGCTACACCTTC. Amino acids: CASSYSIGGDGYTF.

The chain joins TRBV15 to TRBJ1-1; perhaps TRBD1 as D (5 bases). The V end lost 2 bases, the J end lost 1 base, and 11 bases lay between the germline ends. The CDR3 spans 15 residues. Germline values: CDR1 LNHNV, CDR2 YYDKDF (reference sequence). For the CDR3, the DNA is TGTGCCACCAGCAGAACCCAGGGTTGGAACACTGAAGCTTTCTTT. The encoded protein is CATSRTQGWNTEAFF.

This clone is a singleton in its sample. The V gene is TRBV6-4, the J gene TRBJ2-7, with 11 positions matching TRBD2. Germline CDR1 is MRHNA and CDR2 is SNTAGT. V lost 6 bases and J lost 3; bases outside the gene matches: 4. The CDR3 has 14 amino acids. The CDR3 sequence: CASRTSGRHYEQYF. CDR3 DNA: TGTGCCAGCAGAACTAGCGGGAGACACTACGAGCAGTACTTC.

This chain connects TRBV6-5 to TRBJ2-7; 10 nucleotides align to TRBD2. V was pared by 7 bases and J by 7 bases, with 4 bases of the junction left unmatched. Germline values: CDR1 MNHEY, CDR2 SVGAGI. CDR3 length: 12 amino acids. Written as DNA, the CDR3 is TGTGCCAGCACCGGTAGCGGGAGGGAGCAGTACTTC. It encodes CASTGSGREQYF.

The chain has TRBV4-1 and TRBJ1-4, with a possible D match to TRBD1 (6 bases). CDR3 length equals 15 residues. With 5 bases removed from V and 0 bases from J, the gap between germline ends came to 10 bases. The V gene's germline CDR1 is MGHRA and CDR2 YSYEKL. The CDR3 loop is CASSVQGTTNEKLFF. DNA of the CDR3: TGCGCCAGCAGCGTACAGGGTACAACTAATGAAAAACTGTTTTTT.